This T cell receptor (beta chain) stems from a study of blood T cell repertoires in COVID-19. This CDR3 region has 15 residues. Repertoires were generated with immunoSEQ multiplex PCR, while TCRdb's copy carries only in-frame clones and drops some. The table records more than 250,000 clones, about 90% of them present only once. Sequencing was performed on PBMCs or T cells enriched from blood (not recorded which). The chain carries TRBV21-1 and TRBJ1-5. TRBV21-1 is a listed pseudogene. The source of this sequence is a woman under 30 with acute COVID-19. The CDR3 DNA is TGTGCCAGCAGCAAAGGAGGCAGAGGCAATCAGCCCCAGCATTTT. Residues: CASSKGGRGNQPQHF.